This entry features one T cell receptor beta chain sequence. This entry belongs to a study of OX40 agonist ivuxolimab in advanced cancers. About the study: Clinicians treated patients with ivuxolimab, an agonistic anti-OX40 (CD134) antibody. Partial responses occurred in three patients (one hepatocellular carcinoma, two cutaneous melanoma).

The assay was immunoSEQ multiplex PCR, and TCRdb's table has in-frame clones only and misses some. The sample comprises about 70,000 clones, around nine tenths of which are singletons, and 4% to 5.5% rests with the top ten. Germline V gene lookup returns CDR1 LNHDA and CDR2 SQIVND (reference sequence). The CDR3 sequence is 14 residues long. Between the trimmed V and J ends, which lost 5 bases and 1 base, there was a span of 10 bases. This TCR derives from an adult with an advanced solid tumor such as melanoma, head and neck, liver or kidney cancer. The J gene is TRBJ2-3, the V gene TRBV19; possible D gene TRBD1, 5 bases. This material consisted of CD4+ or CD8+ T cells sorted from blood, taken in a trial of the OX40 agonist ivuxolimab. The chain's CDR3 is CASSDDSRTDTQYF. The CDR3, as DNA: TGTGCCAGTAGTGACGACAGCCGCACAGATACGCAGTATTTT. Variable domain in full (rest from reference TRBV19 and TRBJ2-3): DGGITQSPKYLFRKEGQNVTLSCEQNLNHDAMYWYRQDPGQGLRLIYYSQIVNDFQKGDIAEGYSVSREKKESFPLTVTSAQKNPTAFYLCASSDDSRTDTQYFGPGTRLTVL.